This is a list of T cell receptor beta chains from one sample in a study of blood T cell repertoires in COVID-19. Sequencing was performed with immunoSEQ multiplex PCR; in TCRdb, only in-frame clones are kept and a portion is missing. The repertoire has 45,000 to 50,000 clones, 83% of them found once; the top ten carry 8.2%. Source material: peripheral blood. The receptors stem from an older man in a cohort sampled during active COVID-19. The CDR3 runs from the conserved cysteine through the conserved F or W. Fields, in order: J gene, clone size, D gene, V gene, CDR3 protein, CDR3 DNA. A D gene is named only where the DNA matches it firmly. For some rows the clone size is stated as once, few or many, or as a class when expanded; others skip it.

J gene: TRBJ2-3
clone size: -
D gene: -
V gene: TRBV9
CDR3 protein: CASRWWWTDTQYF
CDR3 DNA: TGTGCCAGCCGGTGGTGGTGGACAGATACGCAGTATTTT

J gene: TRBJ2-5
clone size: -
D gene: -
V gene: TRBV5-6
CDR3 protein: CASSEKPGETQYF
CDR3 DNA: TGTGCCAGCAGCGAGAAGCCAGGGGAGACCCAGTACTTC

J gene: TRBJ2-7
clone size: -
D gene: -
V gene: TRBV20-1
CDR3 protein: CSPFTVTQYF
CDR3 DNA: TGCAGTCCCTTCACCGTGACACAGTACTTC

J gene: TRBJ1-2
clone size: -
D gene: -
V gene: TRBV3-1/TRBV3-2
CDR3 protein: CASSQERGVRARGYTF
CDR3 DNA: TGTGCCAGCAGCCAAGAGCGTGGGGTCAGGGCGCGGGGCTACACCTTC

J gene: TRBJ2-3
clone size: -
D gene: TRBD2
V gene: TRBV5-5
CDR3 protein: CASSVIAGGTDTQYF
CDR3 DNA: TGTGCCAGCAGCGTTATAGCGGGGGGCACAGATACGCAGTATTTT

J gene: TRBJ2-5
clone size: -
D gene: TRBD2
V gene: TRBV24-1
CDR3 protein: CATGLAGGSETQYF
CDR3 DNA: TGTGCCACGGGACTAGCGGGAGGAAGTGAGACCCAGTACTTC

J gene: TRBJ2-7
clone size: -
D gene: TRBD1
V gene: TRBV5-1
CDR3 protein: CASSFGQGSYEQYF
CDR3 DNA: TGCGCCAGCAGCTTCGGACAGGGTTCCTACGAGCAGTACTTC

J gene: TRBJ1-5
clone size: -
D gene: -
V gene: TRBV19
CDR3 protein: CASSPTLGAHQPQHF
CDR3 DNA: TGTGCCAGTAGTCCTACATTGGGGGCTCATCAGCCCCAGCATTTT

J gene: TRBJ2-1
clone size: -
D gene: TRBD2
V gene: TRBV12-5
CDR3 protein: CASGLSERERDEQFF
CDR3 DNA: TGTGCTAGTGGTTTGTCGGAGCGGGAGAGGGATGAGCAGTTCTTC

J gene: TRBJ2-3
clone size: -
D gene: TRBD2
V gene: TRBV3-1/TRBV3-2
CDR3 protein: CASSQAPGSGETDTQYF
CDR3 DNA: TGTGCCAGCAGCCAAGCCCCGGGGAGCGGGGAGACAGATACGCAGTATTTT

J gene: TRBJ1-5
clone size: -
D gene: -
V gene: TRBV10-3
CDR3 protein: CAISPEILNQPQHF
CDR3 DNA: TGTGCCATCAGCCCCGAGATACTCAATCAGCCCCAGCATTTT

J gene: TRBJ2-6
clone size: -
D gene: TRBD1
V gene: TRBV19
CDR3 protein: CASSMGTGLGRASGANVLTF
CDR3 DNA: TGTGCCAGTAGTATGGGGACAGGGTTGGGAAGGGCCTCTGGGGCCAACGTCCTGACTTTC

J gene: TRBJ2-3
clone size: few
D gene: -
V gene: TRBV6-2/TRBV6-3
CDR3 protein: CASSYGQGTDTQYF
CDR3 DNA: TGTGCCAGCAGTTACGGGCAGGGCACAGATACGCAGTATTTT

J gene: TRBJ2-7
clone size: -
D gene: TRBD2
V gene: TRBV5-1
CDR3 protein: CASSPGTSGGYEQYF
CDR3 DNA: TGCGCCAGCAGCCCCGGGACTAGCGGGGGCTACGAGCAGTACTTC

J gene: TRBJ1-1
clone size: -
D gene: -
V gene: TRBV27
CDR3 protein: CASSLYNPGLGEAFF
CDR3 DNA: TGTGCCAGCAGTTTATATAATCCAGGACTGGGGGAAGCTTTCTTT

J gene: TRBJ2-3
clone size: -
D gene: TRBD1
V gene: TRBV28
CDR3 protein: CASSWAGGSDTQYF
CDR3 DNA: TGTGCCAGCAGTTGGGCAGGGGGCTCAGATACGCAGTATTTT